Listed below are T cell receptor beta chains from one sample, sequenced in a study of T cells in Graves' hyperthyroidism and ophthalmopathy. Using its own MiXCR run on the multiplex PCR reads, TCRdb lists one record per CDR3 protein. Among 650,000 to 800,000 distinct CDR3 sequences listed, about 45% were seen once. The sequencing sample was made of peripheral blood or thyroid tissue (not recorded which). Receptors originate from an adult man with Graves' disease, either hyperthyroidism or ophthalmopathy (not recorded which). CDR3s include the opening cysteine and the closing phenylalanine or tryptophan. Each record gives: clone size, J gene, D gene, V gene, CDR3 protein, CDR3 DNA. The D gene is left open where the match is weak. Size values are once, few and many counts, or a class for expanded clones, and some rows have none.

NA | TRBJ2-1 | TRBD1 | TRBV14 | CASSRDSSYNEQFF | TGTGCCAGCAGCCGGGACAGCTCCTACAATGAGCAGTTCTTC
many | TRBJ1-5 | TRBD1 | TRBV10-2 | CASRGPGQGFQPQHF | TGCGCCAGCAGGGGACCGGGACAGGGGTTTCAGCCCCAGCATTTT
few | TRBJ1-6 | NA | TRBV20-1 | CSAKDSDRPRDSPLHF | TGCAGTGCTAAGGACTCCGACAGGCCTCGGGATTCACCCCTCCACTTT
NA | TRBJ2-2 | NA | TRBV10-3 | CATSGYSGELFF | TGTGCCACGTCAGGGTACAGCGGGGAGCTGTTTTTT
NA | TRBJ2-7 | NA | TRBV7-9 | CASSDGTARAGQYF | TGTGCCAGCAGTGACGGGACAGCGAGAGCGGGGCAGTACTTC
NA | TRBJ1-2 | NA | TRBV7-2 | CASSPQAGAYGYTF | TGTGCCAGCAGCCCCCAGGCGGGGGCTTATGGCTACACCTTC
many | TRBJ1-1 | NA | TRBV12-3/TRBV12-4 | CASTRGYEAFF | TGTGCCAGCACCCGGGGGTACGAAGCTTTCTTT
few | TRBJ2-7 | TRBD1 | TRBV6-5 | CASSPTGQGFYEQYF | TGTGCCAGCAGTCCGACGGGACAGGGGTTTTACGAGCAGTACTTC
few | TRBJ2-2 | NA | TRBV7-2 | CASSFWWASLNTGELFF | TGTGCCAGCAGCTTTTGGTGGGCTAGCCTGAACACCGGGGAGCTGTTTTTT
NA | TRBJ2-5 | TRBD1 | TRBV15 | CATSSYGQGVGTQYF | TGTGCCACCAGCAGTTACGGACAGGGAGTGGGGACCCAGTACTTC
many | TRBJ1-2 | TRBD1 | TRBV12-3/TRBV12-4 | CASSLDRDHGYTF | TGTGCCAGCAGTCTGGACAGGGATCATGGCTACACCTTC